This T cell receptor beta chain came from a study of T cell repertoires in aging, cancer and after chemotherapy. This clonotype counts as medium-sized. The antigen is unknown. Multiplex touch-down PCR with TRB-A/B primers amplified rearranged V-D-J TRB sequences. One entry per CDR3 protein, called by TCRdb with MiXCR from the multiplex PCR reads. Among about 1,600 distinct CDR3 sequences, approximately 23% were seen once, and the ten largest hold approximately 48%. The template was genomic DNA from peripheral blood, not RNA. The germline V and J ends were trimmed by 7 bases and 6 bases, with 15 bases remaining between them. The germline V gene has CDR1 MNHEY and CDR2 SVGAGI. This CDR3 comprises 13 residues. Points from the study as a whole: Compared with age-matched healthy donors, untreated hematological or solid cancer patients showed higher blood TCR clonality.

Sequenced input: blood. The receptor was isolated from a human donor with a solid tumor. This rearrangement joins TRBV6-5 to TRBJ2-5; tentative D call: TRBD2 (7 bases). The CDR3 bases are TGTGCCAGCACCCTTCGGGGGGCGCAGACCCAGTACTTC. Translation gives CASTLRGAQTQYF.